The 18 T cell receptor beta chains reported below all come from one sample, sequenced in a study of cytomegalovirus exposure and HLA in healthy donors. Sequencing was performed with immunoSEQ multiplex PCR; in TCRdb, only in-frame clones are kept and a portion is missing. The sample gives approximately 160,000 clones, around nine tenths of which show up once; 4% to 4.5% is in the top ten. The sample consisted of PBMCs. The receptors derive from a man aged 18 to 30 in good health and CMV-seropositive.

This clone has just one count. The CDR3 DNA reads as TGTGCCAGTAGTATCGGACAGGGAAGTGAAAAACTGTTTTTT. Residues: CASSIGQGSEKLFF. The rearrangement joins TRBV19 to TRBJ1-4; 8 bases fit TRBD1. Germline V gene lookup returns CDR1 LNHDA and CDR2 SQIVND (reference sequence). The ends lost 3 bases at V and 7 bases at J; junction bases unmatched: 4. The CDR3 runs to 14 residues.

This chain uses TRBV14 with TRBJ2-7, with D maybe TRBD1 (5 bases). This CDR3 is 14 amino acids long. Germline-derived CDR1 and CDR2 are SGHDN and FVKESK. The V end was cut by 0 bases, the J end by 3 bases, with 9 bases between. CDR3 bases: TGTGCCAGCAGCCAAGATCAGGGCGGCTACGAGCAGTACTTC. It specifies CASSQDQGGYEQYF.

On this clone itself: Other DNA sequences within the sample encode an identical CDR3. The chain links TRBV7-8 to TRBJ2-5, with 9 nucleotides matching TRBD2. Germline lookup yields CDR1 SGHVS and CDR2 FQNEAQ. CDR3 size: 16 residues. V dropped 1 base and J dropped 4; count of bases not matched to a gene: 7. CDR3 region: CASSLGSGRGRETQYF. CDR3 nucleotides: TGTGCCAGCAGCTTAGGTAGCGGGAGAGGGCGAGAGACCCAGTACTTC. The full variable domain, completed using reference TRBV7-8 and TRBJ2-5, is GAGVSQSPRYKVAKRGQDVALRCDPISGHVSLFWYQQALGQGPEFLTYFQNEAQLDKSGLPSDRFFAERPEGSVSTLKIQRTQQEDSAVYLCASSLGSGRGRETQYFGPGTRLLVL.

For this clone: One end of the junction varies from germline; a read error may be responsible. Other DNA sequences in this specimen translate into the identical CDR3. CDR3 residues: CSVELGGINVYGYTF. The CDR3 DNA sequence: TGCAGCGTTGAGTTAGGAGGGATCAACGTCTATGGCTACACTTTC. The chain carries TRBV29-1 and TRBJ1-2; no clear D gene. CDR1 SQVTM and CDR2 ANQGSEA come from the germline V gene. The CDR3 length is 15 residues.

The genes are TRBV7-8 and TRBJ2-2; TRBD1 might be the D (5 bases). Germline V gives CDR1 SGHVS, CDR2 FQNEAQ. V lost 3 bases, J lost 7 bases, and 15 bases lay in between. The CDR3 covers 15 residues. CDR3 protein: CASSLGPTWGGELFF. DNA for the CDR3: TGTGCCAGCAGCTTGGGGCCGACATGGGGCGGGGAGCTGTTTTTT.

This clone appeared a single time. The V gene is TRBV6-6, the J gene TRBJ2-7; 10 bases are a match to TRBD1. The germline V gene has CDR1 MNHNY and CDR2 SVGAGI (reference sequence). This CDR3 spans 14 amino acids. V shed 5 bases, J shed 6 bases, and the junction held 7 bases outside the gene matches. For the CDR3, the DNA is TGTGCCAGCAGTGCCGGGACAGGGGTCCGCGAGCAGTACTTC. Encoded protein: CASSAGTGVREQYF.

J is TRBJ2-7 and V is TRBV5-1; 9 bases agree with TRBD1. Germline-derived CDR1 and CDR2 are SGHRS and YFSETQ. Trimming took 2 bases from V and 1 from J; bases not matched to a gene: 4. This CDR3 is built from 15 residues. As DNA, the CDR3 is TGCGCCAGCAGCTTAACCGGGACAGGGTCCTACGAGCAGTACTTC. Encoded protein: CASSLTGTGSYEQYF.

The chain employs TRBV2 and TRBJ2-3; 7 positions match TRBD2. The CDR3 length is 16 residues. V shed 11 bases, J shed 5 bases, and the junction held 19 bases outside the gene matches. Germline-derived CDR1 and CDR2 are SNHLY and FYNNEI. The CDR3 sequence is CAYTWDRGLGLDTQYF. The DNA of the CDR3 is TGTGCCTACACGTGGGACCGTGGACTAGGCCTAGATACGCAGTATTTT. Looking up the rest from reference TRBV2 and TRBJ2-3 gives the full variable domain: EPEVTQTPSHQVTQMGQEVILRCVPISNHLYFYWYRQILGQKVEFLVSFYNNEISEKSEIFDDQFSVERPDGSNFTLKIRSTKLEDSAMYFCAYTWDRGLGLDTQYFGPGTRLTVL.

This chain uses TRBV11-2 with TRBJ2-5; 7 bases agree with TRBD1. The J segment lost 2 bases and the V segment lost 8 bases, leaving 11 bases of the junction unmatched. Germline CDR1 and CDR2: SGHAT and FQNNGV. The CDR3 is made up of 15 amino acids. CDR3 DNA sequence: TGTGCCAGCCGCGCCCCGGGACAGAGACAAGAGACCCAGTACTTC. Translated, it gives CASRAPGQRQETQYF.

J is TRBJ1-1 and V is TRBV27; D gene unclear. V was pared by 3 bases and J by 1 base, with 6 bases between. Germline CDR1 is MNHEY and CDR2 is SMNVEV (reference sequence). This CDR3 is 13 amino acids long. Here the CDR3 DNA reads TGTGCCAGCAGTTTCCGGGGGAACACTGAAGCTTTCTTT. This translates into CASSFRGNTEAFF.

This chain connects TRBV27 to TRBJ2-2, with 9 bases lining up with TRBD1. CDR1 MNHEY and CDR2 SMNVEV come from the germline V gene (reference sequence). The CDR3 spans 16 residues. Unmatched junction bases numbered 6, after V lost 3 bases and J lost 4 bases. The CDR3, as DNA: TGTGCCAGCAGTTTCGGGGACAGGGTTCGCACCGGGGAGCTGTTTTTT. Protein: CASSFGDRVRTGELFF.

The chain uses TRBV13 and TRBJ2-7, with 8 bases aligning to TRBD1. J lost 1 base, V lost 2 bases, and 4 bases had no gene match. This CDR3 contains 15 residues. The germline gives CDR1 PRHDT, CDR2 FYEKMQ (reference sequence). The CDR3 region has the DNA TGTGCCAGCAGCTTATTTCGGGACAGGTCCTACGAGCAGTACTTC. Its translation is CASSLFRDRSYEQYF.

This chain uses TRBV6-6 with TRBJ2-7, with 10 bases fitting TRBD2. This CDR3 has 15 residues. Looked up from germline, CDR1 is MNHNY and CDR2 is SVGAGI (reference sequence). Trimming took 6 bases from V and 4 from J; bases not matched to a gene: 9. Written as DNA, the CDR3 is TGTGCCAGCAGATTGGTACTAGCGGGGAGTTACGAGCAGTACTTC. This codes for CASRLVLAGSYEQYF.

The chain links TRBV5-6 to TRBJ2-7, with 12 bases fitting TRBD2. Germline V gene sequence: CDR1 SGHDT, CDR2 YYEEEE. The CDR3 is 15 amino acids. V lost 6 bases and J lost 3; bases outside the gene matches: 7. The CDR3 region has the DNA TGTGCCAGCACTGAGACTAGCGGGAGAGACTACGAGCAGTACTTC. Encoded protein: CASTETSGRDYEQYF.

The V gene is TRBV15, the J gene TRBJ2-3, with TRBD2 identical over 10 bases. The CDR3 is made up of 17 amino acids. The V gene end was trimmed by 1 base and the J gene end by 2 bases; junction bases not matched to a gene: 6. Germline CDR1 is LNHNV and CDR2 is YYDKDF (reference sequence). The CDR3 sequence is CATSRGGLAGVTDTQYF. The CDR3 DNA follows: TGTGCCACCAGCAGAGGTGGCCTAGCGGGAGTCACAGATACGCAGTATTTT.

The V and J genes are TRBV6-5 and TRBJ2-1, with D maybe TRBD1 (5 bases). V lost 6 bases and J lost 6, with 18 bases in between. The length of the CDR3 is 15 residues. Germline-derived CDR1 and CDR2 are MNHEY and SVGAGI. The CDR3 DNA reads TGTGCCAGCAGGATATTCCTATTTGGGGCCAATGAGCAGTTCTTC. Translated: CASRIFLFGANEQFF.

This chain uses TRBV19 with TRBJ1-2, with 7 bases identical to TRBD1. The germline V gene has CDR1 LNHDA and CDR2 SQIVND (reference sequence). V gave up 5 bases and J gave up 4 bases; unmatched junction bases: 4. This CDR3 spans 13 amino acids. CDR3 in DNA: TGTGCCAGTAGTTCGGGACAGACCTATGGCTACACCTTC. Translated, it gives CASSSGQTYGYTF.

V and J are TRBV4-1 and TRBJ1-1; D is uncertain. CDR1 and CDR2 from the germline V gene are MGHRA and YSYEKL. V lost 0 bases to trimming and J lost 5 bases, with 10 bases between them. This CDR3 comprises 14 residues. DNA of the CDR3: TGCGCCAGCAGCCAAGAAAGGAGGTGGACTGAAGCTTTCTTT. As protein: CASSQERRWTEAFF.